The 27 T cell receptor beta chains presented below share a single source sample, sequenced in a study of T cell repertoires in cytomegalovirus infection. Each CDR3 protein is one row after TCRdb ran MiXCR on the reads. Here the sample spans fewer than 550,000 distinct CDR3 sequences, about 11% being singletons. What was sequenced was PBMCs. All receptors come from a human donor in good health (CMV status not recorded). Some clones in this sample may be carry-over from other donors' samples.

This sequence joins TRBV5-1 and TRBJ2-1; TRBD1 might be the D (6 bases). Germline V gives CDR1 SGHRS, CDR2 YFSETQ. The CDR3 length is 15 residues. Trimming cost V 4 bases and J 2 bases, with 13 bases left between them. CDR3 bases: TGCGCCAGCAGCCTGGACAGTTCCCCCTACAATGAGCAGTTCTTC. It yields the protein CASSLDSSPYNEQFF.

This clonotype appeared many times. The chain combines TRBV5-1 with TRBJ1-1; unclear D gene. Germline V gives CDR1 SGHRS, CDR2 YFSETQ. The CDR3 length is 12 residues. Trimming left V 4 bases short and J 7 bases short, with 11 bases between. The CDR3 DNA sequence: TGCGCCAGCAGCCCCGGCCAGTATGAAGCTTTCTTT. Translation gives CASSPGQYEAFF.

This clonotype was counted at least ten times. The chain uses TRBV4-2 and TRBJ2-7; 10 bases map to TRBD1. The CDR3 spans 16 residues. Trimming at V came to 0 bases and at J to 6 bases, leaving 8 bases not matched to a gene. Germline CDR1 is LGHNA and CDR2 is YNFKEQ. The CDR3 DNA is TGTGCCAGCAGCCAAGATACTGGGACAGGGGCCATCGAGCAGTACTTC. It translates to CASSQDTGTGAIEQYF.

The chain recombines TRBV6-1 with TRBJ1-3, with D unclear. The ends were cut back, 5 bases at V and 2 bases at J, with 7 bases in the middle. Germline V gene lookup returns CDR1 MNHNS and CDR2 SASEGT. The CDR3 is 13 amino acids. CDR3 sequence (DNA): TGTGCCAGCAGTTATGGGGCTGGAAACACCATATATTTT. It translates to CASSYGAGNTIYF.

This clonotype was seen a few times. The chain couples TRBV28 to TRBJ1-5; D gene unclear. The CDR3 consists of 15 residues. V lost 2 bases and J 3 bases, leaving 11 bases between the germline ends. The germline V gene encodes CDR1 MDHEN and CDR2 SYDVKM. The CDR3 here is CASSLERRFNQPQHF. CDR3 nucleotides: TGTGCCAGCAGTTTAGAAAGGCGATTCAATCAGCCCCAGCATTTT.

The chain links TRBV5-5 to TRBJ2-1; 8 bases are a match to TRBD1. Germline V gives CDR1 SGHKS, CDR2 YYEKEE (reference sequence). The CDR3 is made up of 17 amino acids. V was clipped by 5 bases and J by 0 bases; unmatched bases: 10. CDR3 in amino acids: CASSPGQGRSSYNEQFF. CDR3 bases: TGTGCCAGCAGTCCCGGACAGGGAAGGAGCTCCTACAATGAGCAGTTCTTC. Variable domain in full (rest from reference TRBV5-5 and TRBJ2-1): DAGVTQSPTHLIKTRGQQVTLRCSPISGHKSVSWYQQVLGQGPQFIFQYYEKEERGRGNFPDRFSARQFPNYSSELNVNALLLGDSALYLCASSPGQGRSSYNEQFFGPGTRLTVL.

The DNA of the CDR3 is TGTGCCAGTAACCCTGACAGAATTAGCAATCAGCCCCAGCATTTT. Translated, it gives CASNPDRISNQPQHF. This chain joins TRBV19 and TRBJ1-5, with a weak D call TRBD1 (5 bases). This CDR3 is 15 amino acids long. V was shortened by 7 bases and J by 0 bases, with 13 bases between the two germline ends. In germline, CDR1 is LNHDA, CDR2 SQIVND (reference sequence).

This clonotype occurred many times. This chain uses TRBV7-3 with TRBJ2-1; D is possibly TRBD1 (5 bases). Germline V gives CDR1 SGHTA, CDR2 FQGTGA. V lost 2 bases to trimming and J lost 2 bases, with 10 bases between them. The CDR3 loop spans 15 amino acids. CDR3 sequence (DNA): TGTGCCAGCAGCTTATCAGGGCCCGCCTACAATGAGCAGTTCTTC. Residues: CASSLSGPAYNEQFF.

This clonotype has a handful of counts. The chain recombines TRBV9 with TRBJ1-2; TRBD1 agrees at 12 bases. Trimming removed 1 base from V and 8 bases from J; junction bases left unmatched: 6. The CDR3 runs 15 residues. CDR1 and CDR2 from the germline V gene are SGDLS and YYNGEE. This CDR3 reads CASSVPGTGGVGYTF. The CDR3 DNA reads TGTGCCAGCAGCGTACCCGGGACAGGGGGCGTCGGCTACACCTTC.

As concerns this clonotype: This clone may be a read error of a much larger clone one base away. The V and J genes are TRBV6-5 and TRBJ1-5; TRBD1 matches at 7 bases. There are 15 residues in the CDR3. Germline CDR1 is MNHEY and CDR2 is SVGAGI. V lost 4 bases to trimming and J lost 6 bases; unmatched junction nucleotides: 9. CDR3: CASSLGGQRRQPQHF. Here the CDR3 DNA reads TGTGCCAGCAGTTTGGGGGGACAGAGGCGTCAGCCCCAGCATTTT.

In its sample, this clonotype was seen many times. The DNA of the CDR3 is TGCGCCAGCAGAGGAGCCCTAAGCCTCACAGATACGCAGTATTTT. Translated, it gives CASRGALSLTDTQYF. The chain couples TRBV5-1 to TRBJ2-3, with no clear D. CDR3 length equals 15 residues. V was clipped by 5 bases and J by 2 bases, with 15 bases between them. Looked up from germline, CDR1 is SGHRS and CDR2 is YFSETQ.

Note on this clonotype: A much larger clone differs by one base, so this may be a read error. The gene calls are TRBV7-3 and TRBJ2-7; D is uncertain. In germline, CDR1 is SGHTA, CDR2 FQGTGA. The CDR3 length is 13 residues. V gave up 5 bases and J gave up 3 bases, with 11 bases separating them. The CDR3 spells CASSQDDFYEQYF. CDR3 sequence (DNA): TGTGCCAGCAGCCAGGACGACTTCTACGAGCAGTACTTC.

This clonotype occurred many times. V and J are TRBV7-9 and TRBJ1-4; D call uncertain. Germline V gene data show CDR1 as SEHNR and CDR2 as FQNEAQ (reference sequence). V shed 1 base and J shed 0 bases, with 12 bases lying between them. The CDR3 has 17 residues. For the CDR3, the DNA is TGTGCCAGCAGCTTAGAGGCGGCATTTGCAACTAATGAAAAACTGTTTTTT. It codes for CASSLEAAFATNEKLFF.

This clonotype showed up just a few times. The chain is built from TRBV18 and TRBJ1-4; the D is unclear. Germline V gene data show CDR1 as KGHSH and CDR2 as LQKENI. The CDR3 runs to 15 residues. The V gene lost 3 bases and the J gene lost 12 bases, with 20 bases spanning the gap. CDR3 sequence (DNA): TGTGCCAGCTCACCTCGGACCCTGGGAAAAGGTGAACTGTTTTTT. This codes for CASSPRTLGKGELFF.

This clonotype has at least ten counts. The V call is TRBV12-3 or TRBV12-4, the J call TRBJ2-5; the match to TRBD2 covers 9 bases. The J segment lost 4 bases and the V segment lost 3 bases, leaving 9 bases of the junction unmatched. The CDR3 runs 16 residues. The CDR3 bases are TGTGCCAGCAGTTTGAAGCGGGGGGAAGGTACAGAGACCCAGTACTTC. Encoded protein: CASSLKRGEGTETQYF.

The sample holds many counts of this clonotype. CDR3 DNA sequence: TGTGCCAGCAGACAACAAAGACAGTTAGAGACCCAGTACTTC. It yields the protein CASRQQRQLETQYF. This rearrangement joins TRBV28 to TRBJ2-5; tentative D call: TRBD1 (5 bases). The CDR3 extends over 14 amino acids. The germline V gene encodes CDR1 MDHEN and CDR2 SYDVKM. V lost 6 bases to trimming and J lost 4 bases, with 15 bases between them.

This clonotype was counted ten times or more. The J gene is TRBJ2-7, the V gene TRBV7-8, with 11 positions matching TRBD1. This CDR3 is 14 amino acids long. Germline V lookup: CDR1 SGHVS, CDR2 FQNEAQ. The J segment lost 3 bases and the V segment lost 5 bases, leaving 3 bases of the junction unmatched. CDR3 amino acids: CASSAGQGDYEQYF. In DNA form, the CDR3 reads TGTGCCAGCAGCGCGGGACAGGGGGACTACGAGCAGTACTTC.

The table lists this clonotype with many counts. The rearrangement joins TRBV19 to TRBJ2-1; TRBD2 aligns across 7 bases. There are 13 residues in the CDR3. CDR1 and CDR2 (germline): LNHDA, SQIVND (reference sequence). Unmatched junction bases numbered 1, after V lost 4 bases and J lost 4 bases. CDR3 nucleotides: TGTGCCAGTAGTACTAGCGGTTACAATGAGCAGTTCTTC. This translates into CASSTSGYNEQFF.

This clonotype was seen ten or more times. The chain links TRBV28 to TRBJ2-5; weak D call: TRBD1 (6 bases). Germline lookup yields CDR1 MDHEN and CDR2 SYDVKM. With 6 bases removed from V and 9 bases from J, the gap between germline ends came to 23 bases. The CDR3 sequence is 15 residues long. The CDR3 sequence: CASSTRWTANWAQYF. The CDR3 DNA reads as TGTGCCAGCAGCACCCGATGGACAGCCAATTGGGCCCAGTACTTC.

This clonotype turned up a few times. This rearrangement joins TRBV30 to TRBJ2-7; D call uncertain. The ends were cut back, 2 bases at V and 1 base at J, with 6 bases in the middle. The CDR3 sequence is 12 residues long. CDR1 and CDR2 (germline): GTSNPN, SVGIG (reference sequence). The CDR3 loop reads CAWSSRSYEQYF. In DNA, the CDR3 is TGTGCCTGGAGTTCTAGGTCCTACGAGCAGTACTTC.

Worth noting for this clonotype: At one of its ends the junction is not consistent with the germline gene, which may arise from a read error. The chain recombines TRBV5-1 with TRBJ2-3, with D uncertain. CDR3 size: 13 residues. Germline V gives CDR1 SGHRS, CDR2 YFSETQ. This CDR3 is CASSFAFTYTQYF. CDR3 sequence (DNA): TGCGCCAGCAGCTTTGCATTCACATATACGCAGTATTTT.

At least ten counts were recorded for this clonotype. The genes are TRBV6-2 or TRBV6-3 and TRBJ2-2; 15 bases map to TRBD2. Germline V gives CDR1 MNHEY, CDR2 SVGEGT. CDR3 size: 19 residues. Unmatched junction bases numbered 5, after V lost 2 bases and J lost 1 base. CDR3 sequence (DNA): TGTGCCAGCAGTTACCAGAGGACTAGCGGGGGGGTGAACACCGGGGAGCTGTTTTTT. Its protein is CASSYQRTSGGVNTGELFF.

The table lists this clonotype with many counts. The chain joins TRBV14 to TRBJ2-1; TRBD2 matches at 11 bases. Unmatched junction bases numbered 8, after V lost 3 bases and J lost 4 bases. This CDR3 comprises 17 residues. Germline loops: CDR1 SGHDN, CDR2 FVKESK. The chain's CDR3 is CASSQVGGLAAYNEQFF. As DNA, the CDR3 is TGTGCCAGCAGCCAGGTGGGGGGACTAGCGGCTTACAATGAGCAGTTCTTC.

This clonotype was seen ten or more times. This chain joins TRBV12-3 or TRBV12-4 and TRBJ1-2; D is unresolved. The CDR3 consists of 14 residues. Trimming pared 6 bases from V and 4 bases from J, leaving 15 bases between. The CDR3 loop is CASSLGGVGYGYTF. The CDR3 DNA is TGTGCCAGCAGCCTAGGTGGAGTCGGCTATGGCTACACCTTC.

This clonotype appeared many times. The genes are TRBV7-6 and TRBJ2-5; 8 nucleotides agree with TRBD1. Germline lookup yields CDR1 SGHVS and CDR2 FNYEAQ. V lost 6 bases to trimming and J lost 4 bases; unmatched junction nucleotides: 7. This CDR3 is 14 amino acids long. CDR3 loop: CASSPDRAGETQYF. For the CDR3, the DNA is TGTGCCAGCAGTCCGGACAGGGCGGGAGAGACCCAGTACTTC.

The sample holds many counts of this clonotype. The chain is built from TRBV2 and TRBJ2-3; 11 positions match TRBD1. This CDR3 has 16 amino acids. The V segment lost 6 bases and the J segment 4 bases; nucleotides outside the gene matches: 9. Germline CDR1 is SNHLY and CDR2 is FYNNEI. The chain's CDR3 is CASSLSGTGGSDTQYF. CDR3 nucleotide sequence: TGTGCCAGCAGCTTATCCGGGACAGGGGGGTCAGATACGCAGTATTTT.

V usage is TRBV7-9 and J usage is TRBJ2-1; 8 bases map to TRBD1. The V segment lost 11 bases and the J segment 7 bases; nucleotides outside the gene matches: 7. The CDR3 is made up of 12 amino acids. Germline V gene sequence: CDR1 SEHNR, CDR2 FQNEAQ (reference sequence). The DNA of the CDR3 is TGTGCCTCCGGGGGACAGGTAAATGAGCAGTTCTTC. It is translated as CASGGQVNEQFF.